These 2 T cell receptor beta chains originate from one sample sequenced in a study of T-cell reconstitution after alpha-beta-depleted transplantation in children. Unique molecular identifiers were built into the TCRbeta library. TCRdb redid the calling of the PCR reads with MiXCR, one entry per CDR3 protein. The sample contains approximately 500,000 distinct CDR3 sequences, 27% of which appear only once. The sample consisted of PBMCs, taken before TCRalphabeta/CD19-depleted stem cell transplant. The receptors derive from a boy under three years old with Wiskott-Aldrich syndrome, due to receive a stem cell transplant.

The gene calls are TRBV20-1 and TRBJ1-5; D may be TRBD1 (5 bases). V was cut by 2 bases and J by 2 bases, with 10 bases left in between. The germline V gene encodes CDR1 DFQATT and CDR2 SNEGSKA (reference sequence). This CDR3 is built from 14 residues. As DNA, the CDR3 is TGCAGTGCTAGACAGGGAGGAGGCAATCAGCCCCAGCATTTT. Its protein is CSARQGGGNQPQHF.

This clonotype was counted between two and nine times. The chain uses TRBV7-2 and TRBJ2-1, with TRBD1 matching 10 bases. Per the germline V gene, CDR1 is SGHTA and CDR2 is FQGNSA. The V segment lost 0 bases and the J segment 5 bases; nucleotides outside the gene matches: 4. This CDR3 contains 16 residues. CDR3 residues: CASSLAWDRGNNEQFF. The CDR3 bases are TGTGCCAGCAGCTTAGCGTGGGACAGGGGAAACAATGAGCAGTTCTTC.